The sequence of this T cell receptor beta chain was determined in a study of PD-L1 blockade in urothelial cancer. Generated by immunoSEQ multiplex PCR, the TCRdb table keeps only in-frame clones and is missing some. The table lists 50,000 to 75,000 clones, over 75% of them singletons. Sample time point: pretreatment peripheral blood. The sequence was collected from a man between 65 and 85 years old with urothelial cancer. The source material was PBMCs, sampled around atezolizumab (anti-PD-L1) treatment.

The CDR3 DNA is TGTGCCAGCAGCTTAATTAATACCTACGAGCAGTACTTC. Translated, it gives CASSLINTYEQYF. The chain carries TRBV7-9 and TRBJ2-7; no definite D call. Germline V gene data show CDR1 as SEHNR and CDR2 as FQNEAQ (reference sequence). Trimming removed 2 bases at V and 2 bases at J, with 7 bases between. The CDR3 is made up of 13 amino acids.